This T cell receptor beta chain was documented in a study of T cell repertoires in cytomegalovirus infection. Across the whole study: Public TCR beta signatures provided an indication of both CMV infection and a matching HLA type.

One entry per CDR3 protein results from TCRdb running MiXCR on the reads. The table shows about a million distinct CDR3 sequences, with approximately 31% occurring only once. The V end lost 0 bases, the J end lost 6 bases, and 12 bases lay between the germline ends. The germline V gene encodes CDR1 LNHNV and CDR2 YYDKDF (reference sequence). This CDR3 has 15 residues. This clonotype was seen more than once but under ten times. What it recognizes is unknown. This chain links TRBV15 with TRBJ2-1; D unresolved. The clonotype originates from a human donor in good health (CMV status not recorded). Some clones in this sample may be carry-over from other donors' samples. Sample: cultured CD8+ T cells from PBMCs, taken from culture after CMV antigen stimulation. The CDR3 protein is CATSRDLGPTNEQFF. The CDR3 nucleotides read TGTGCCACCAGCAGAGATCTTGGCCCAACCAATGAGCAGTTCTTC.